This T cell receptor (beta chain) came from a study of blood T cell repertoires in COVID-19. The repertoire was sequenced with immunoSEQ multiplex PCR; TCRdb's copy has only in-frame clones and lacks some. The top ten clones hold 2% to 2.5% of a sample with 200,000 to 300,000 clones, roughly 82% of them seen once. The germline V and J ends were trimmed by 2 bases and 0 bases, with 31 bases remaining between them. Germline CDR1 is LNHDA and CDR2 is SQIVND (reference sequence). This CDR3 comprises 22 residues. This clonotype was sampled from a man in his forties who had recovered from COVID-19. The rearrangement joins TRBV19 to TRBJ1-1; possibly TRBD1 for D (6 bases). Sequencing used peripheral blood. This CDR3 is CASSITGGGGALSSLMNTEAFF. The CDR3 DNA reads TGTGCCAGTAGTATAACTGGGGGCGGGGGCGCTTTATCCTCCTTGATGAACACTGAAGCTTTCTTT.